This passage covers 2 T cell receptor beta chains from one sample sequenced in a study of CD8 T cells in ankylosing spondylitis. Findings and caveats of the study: Typical of ankylosing spondylitis blood, it appeared, was a TCR beta motif of fewer than 10 highly homologous variants.

Via MiXCR, TCRdb re-called the 5' RACE reads, giving one row per CDR3 protein. Among more than 250,000 distinct CDR3 sequences listed, around 8% were seen once. Which antigens these TCRs recognize remains unknown. Material for sequencing was blood, either unsorted or a sorted T cell fraction (not recorded which). The receptors were gathered from a male donor with ankylosing spondylitis.

V is TRBV11-2 and J is TRBJ2-7, with D possibly called TRBD1 or TRBD2 (5 bases each). This CDR3 is 15 amino acids long. Trimming cost V 4 bases and J 0 bases, with 13 bases left between them. Germline CDR1 SGHAT, CDR2 FQNNGV. CDR3 sequence reads: CASSSLRDRSYEQYF. The DNA of the CDR3 is TGTGCCAGCAGCTCCCTCCGGGACCGCTCCTACGAGCAGTACTTC.

This clonotype was observed a handful of times. The chain has TRBV27 and TRBJ1-5; 7 positions match TRBD1. This CDR3 spans 14 amino acids. CDR1 MNHEY and CDR2 SMNVEV come from the germline V gene (reference sequence). The V segment lost 6 bases and the J segment 7 bases; nucleotides outside the gene matches: 9. CDR3 amino acids: CASSFRGSGQPQHF. The CDR3 nucleotides read TGTGCCAGCAGCTTCAGGGGGTCCGGACAGCCCCAGCATTTT.